Listed below are T cell receptor beta chains from one sample, sequenced in a study of CD8 T cells in ankylosing spondylitis. MiXCR, applied by TCRdb to the 5' RACE reads, yields one record per CDR3 protein. In the table there are roughly 350,000 distinct CDR3 sequences, 8% of which are singletons. The sample comprised blood, either unsorted or a sorted T cell fraction (not recorded which). The receptors were gathered from a male donor with ankylosing spondylitis. Each CDR3 is given with its conserved first and last residue. The order of the fields is clone size, J gene, D gene, V gene, CDR3 protein, CDR3 DNA. The D gene is left open where the match is weak. Size values are once, few and many counts, or a class for expanded clones, and some rows have none.

>few|TRBJ2-3|NA|TRBV9
CASSVARGAGTQYF
TGTGCCAGCAGCGTAGCTCGGGGTGCAGGTACGCAGTATTTT
>NA|TRBJ2-1|NA|TRBV3-1
CASSDPGQNNEQFF
TGTGCCAGCAGTGATCCGGGACAAAACAATGAGCAGTTCTTC
>NA|TRBJ2-7|NA|TRBV7-2
CASSLFPTADYEQYF
TGTGCCAGCAGCTTATTCCCCACGGCGGACTACGAGCAGTACTTC
>NA|TRBJ2-5|TRBD2|TRBV5-1
CASSLELAGGEETQYF
TGCGCCAGCAGCTTGGAATTAGCGGGAGGGGAGGAGACCCAGTACTTC
>NA|TRBJ2-2|NA|TRBV5-1
CASSPGLDTGELFF
TGCGCCAGCAGCCCGGGTCTCGACACCGGGGAGCTGTTTTTT
>few|TRBJ1-5|NA|TRBV20-1
CSARDRGGQSDQPQHF
TGCAGTGCTAGAGATCGGGGTGGGCAAAGCGATCAGCCCCAGCATTTT
>many|TRBJ2-2|TRBD2|TRBV29-1
CSVRREGTGELFF
TGCAGCGTTCGGCGGGAGGGCACCGGGGAGCTGTTTTTT
>NA|TRBJ2-1|NA|TRBV12-5
CASGLGNEQFF
TGTGCTAGTGGTTTGGGCAATGAGCAGTTCTTC
>NA|TRBJ2-1|NA|TRBV7-9
CASSFGTFHNEQFF
TGTGCCAGCAGCTTTGGGACTTTCCACAATGAGCAGTTCTTC
>NA|TRBJ1-3|TRBD1|TRBV12-3/TRBV12-4
CASKTGGSSGNTIYF
TGTGCCAGCAAAACAGGGGGGAGCTCTGGAAACACCATATATTTT
>NA|TRBJ1-1|NA|TRBV29-1
CSAGGVGTEAFF
TGCAGCGCCGGGGGGGTGGGCACTGAAGCTTTCTTT
>NA|TRBJ2-1|TRBD2|TRBV7-7
CASSSGLAGGSYNEQFF
TGTGCTAGCAGCTCCGGACTAGCGGGAGGTTCTTACAATGAGCAGTTCTTC
>many|TRBJ1-1|NA|TRBV20-1
CSARNVRRAEAFF
TGCAGTGCTAGAAACGTCCGCAGAGCTGAAGCTTTCTTT
>few|TRBJ1-5|NA|TRBV7-2
CASSLAEGVNQPQHF
TGTGCCAGCAGCTTAGCTGAGGGGGTAAATCAGCCCCAGCATTTT
>many|TRBJ1-4|NA|TRBV12-3/TRBV12-4
CATNPSGVEKLFF
TGTGCCACCAATCCGTCGGGGGTTGAAAAACTGTTTTTT
>NA|TRBJ2-7|NA|TRBV25-1
CASSEFQGPTSYEQYF
TGTGCCAGCAGTGAATTTCAGGGGCCAACCTCCTACGAGCAGTACTTC
>NA|TRBJ2-3|TRBD1|TRBV19
CASSTYSPGQGTDTQYF
TGTGCCAGCAGCACCTACTCCCCGGGACAGGGGACAGATACGCAGTATTTT
>NA|TRBJ1-2|NA|TRBV29-1
CSVDRVEGNYGYTF
TGCAGCGTCGACCGTGTCGAAGGAAACTATGGCTACACCTTC
>NA|TRBJ2-1|TRBD2|TRBV5-5
CASSLVVTGWGGNEQFF
TGTGCCAGCAGCTTGGTCGTAACGGGCTGGGGGGGGAATGAGCAGTTCTTC
>NA|TRBJ2-1|NA|TRBV20-1
CSSTVGASSILVDEQFF
TGCAGTTCAACCGTGGGGGCAAGTTCCATTTTGGTCGATGAGCAGTTCTTC
>many|TRBJ2-2|NA|TRBV12-3/TRBV12-4
CASSLTETHTGELFF
TGTGCCAGCAGTTTGACAGAGACCCACACCGGGGAGCTGTTTTTT
>many|TRBJ2-7|NA|TRBV6-5
CASSLRIPSSYEQYF
TGTGCCAGCAGTTTACGAATACCCAGCTCCTACGAGCAGTACTTC
>few|TRBJ2-3|TRBD2|TRBV9
CASSAGLAASTDTQYF
TGTGCCAGCAGCGCTGGACTAGCTGCTAGCACAGATACGCAGTATTTT
>few|TRBJ2-7|NA|TRBV5-1
CASSLRVLSYEQYF
TGCGCCAGCAGCTTACGGGTCCTCTCCTACGAGCAGTACTTC
>NA|TRBJ1-3|NA|TRBV6-1
CASGETRGNTIYF
TGTGCCAGCGGGGAGACAAGGGGAAACACCATATATTTT
>few|TRBJ2-7|NA|TRBV6-6
CASSWTDYYEQYF
TGTGCCAGCAGTTGGACAGACTACTACGAGCAGTACTTC
>few|TRBJ2-1|TRBD2|TRBV12-3/TRBV12-4
CASSLRLAVNEQFF
TGTGCCAGCAGTTTAAGGCTAGCGGTCAATGAGCAGTTCTTC
>NA|TRBJ2-2|NA|TRBV30
CAWTSADGELFF
TGTGCCTGGACTAGCGCAGACGGGGAGCTGTTTTTT
>many|TRBJ1-1|TRBD1|TRBV3-1
CASSHRGIKDTEAFF
TGTGCCAGCAGCCACAGGGGGATTAAGGACACTGAAGCTTTCTTT
>many|TRBJ1-4|TRBD1|TRBV12-3/TRBV12-4
CASSFGTGFGKLFF
TGTGCCAGCAGTTTCGGGACAGGGTTTGGAAAACTGTTTTTT
>many|TRBJ2-1|TRBD2|TRBV3-1
CASSQDSSGSNNEQFF
TGTGCCAGCAGCCAAGATTCTAGCGGGAGCAACAATGAGCAGTTCTTC
>many|TRBJ2-2|NA|TRBV30
CAWSVQDGGELFF
TGTGCCTGGAGTGTACAAGACGGCGGGGAGCTGTTTTTT
>NA|TRBJ2-3|TRBD2|TRBV5-1
CASSPGLVSSTDTQYF
TGCGCCAGCAGCCCCGGACTAGTTTCTAGCACAGATACGCAGTATTTT
>NA|TRBJ2-7|NA|TRBV6-2/TRBV6-3
CASTTVGQWFPYEQYF
TGTGCCAGCACCACGGTAGGGCAGTGGTTTCCCTACGAGCAGTACTTC
>few|TRBJ1-4|TRBD1|TRBV28
CASGQGGYNEKLFF
TGTGCCAGCGGTCAGGGGGGATATAATGAAAAACTGTTTTTT
>NA|TRBJ2-1|NA|TRBV15
CATSRDIGPKGEQFF
TGTGCCACCAGCAGAGATATCGGGCCCAAAGGAGAGCAGTTCTTC
>NA|TRBJ2-1|TRBD2|TRBV20-1
CSATRASGLADLEQFF
TGCAGTGCTACCCGGGCGAGTGGACTAGCGGATCTTGAGCAGTTCTTC
>few|TRBJ2-5|NA|TRBV6-2/TRBV6-3
CASSSFWQETQYF
TGTGCCAGCAGTTCTTTCTGGCAAGAGACCCAGTACTTC
>NA|TRBJ2-3|TRBD1|TRBV27
CASSFRTGFTDTQYF
TGTGCCAGCAGTTTCAGGACAGGGTTTACAGATACGCAGTATTTT
>NA|TRBJ1-1|TRBD1|TRBV5-6
CASSLPGTGVGSTEAYF
TGTGCCAGCAGTCTCCCAGGGACAGGGGTTGGTAGCACTGAAGCTTACTTT
>NA|TRBJ1-3|TRBD1|TRBV12-3/TRBV12-4
CASRPGTGPGNTIYF
TGTGCCAGCAGGCCGGGGACAGGGCCTGGAAACACCATATATTTT
>few|TRBJ1-2|TRBD1|TRBV15
CATSKDRGPNYGYTF
TGTGCCACCAGCAAGGACAGGGGCCCAAACTATGGCTACACCTTC
>NA|TRBJ2-1|NA|TRBV2
CASSEAPGVAVVF
TGTGCCAGCAGTGAAGCCCCCGGAGTAGCGGTGGTCTTC
>NA|TRBJ2-1|NA|TRBV5-4
CASSLQPVGNRQFF
TGTGCCAGCAGCTTGCAACCCGTCGGTAACAGGCAGTTCTTC
>many|TRBJ2-2|NA|TRBV24-1
CATSDLGGGGGRTGELFF
TGTGCCACCAGTGATTTAGGAGGGGGCGGAGGTCGCACCGGGGAGCTGTTTTTT
>NA|TRBJ2-2|NA|TRBV20-1
CSASDNTGELFF
TGCAGTGCTTCCGACAACACCGGGGAGCTGTTTTTT
>many|TRBJ2-7|NA|TRBV6-6
CASQREYEQYF
TGTGCCAGCCAAAGGGAATACGAGCAGTACTTC
>few|TRBJ1-4|NA|TRBV25-1
CASSSYRGQEKLFF
TGTGCCAGCAGCAGTTACAGAGGTCAGGAAAAACTGTTTTTT
>many|TRBJ1-5|TRBD1|TRBV6-5
CASSYFPGGSSNQPQHF
TGTGCCAGCAGTTACTTCCCAGGGGGCTCTAGCAATCAGCCCCAGCATTTT
>NA|TRBJ2-1|TRBD2|TRBV29-1
CSVEGLAGSNEQFF
TGCAGCGTTGAGGGACTAGCGGGATCCAATGAGCAGTTCTTC